This TCR beta chain was retrieved from a study of long-term antiretroviral therapy in people with HIV. Whole-study findings and limits: Pre-ART-expanded clones dominated the repertoire at all time points.

The assay, immunoSEQ v3.0, was run at survey level. Assay: immunoSEQ multiplex PCR; the TCRdb copy retains only in-frame clones and omits some. The sample records around 20,000 clones, roughly 84% being singletons. Trimming stripped 5 bases from V and 6 bases from J, with 26 bases between. The CDR3 extends over 18 amino acids. CDR1 SGHVS and CDR2 FQNEAQ come from the germline V gene. Remarks on this clone: The antigen is undetermined.

The source was unsorted PBMCs, collected 0.9 years after starting antiretroviral therapy. This receptor was taken from a man between 18 and 29 years old with HIV. The rearrangement uses TRBV7-8 and TRBJ1-5; D gene ambiguous. As DNA, the CDR3 is TGTGCCAGCAGCCGAGGTCCAGGTAGTAGCAGTCAGAGTCAGCCCCAGCATTTT. Translating gives CASSRGPGSSSQSQPQHF.